This paragraph covers one TCR beta chain sequence. The sample is drawn from a study of T cells expressing NK-cell markers. The CDR3 is 15 residues long. Germline V CDR1 and CDR2: SGHRS, YFSETQ. TCRdb re-called the 5' RACE reads and catalogs CDR3 proteins one per entry, DNA excluded. Its listing shows 300,000 to 500,000 distinct CDR3 sequences. The clonotype originates from a woman between 50 and 59 years old in good health. Input material: blood T cells: a sorted CD56 or NKG2C T cell subset, CD4+ or CD8+ T cells, or bulk PBMC T cells (not recorded which). V gene TRBV5-1 combines with J gene TRBJ2-3; the D call of TRBD2 rests on TCRdb alone, since no DNA is present to check it. CDR3 residues: CASSLKAGWGDTQYF.